This T cell receptor (beta chain) was documented in a study of blood T cell repertoires in COVID-19. Study at large: Material from acute and convalescent COVID-19 was sourced from the United States, Italy and Spain. The cDNA or gDNA used as material had been derived from T cells, B-cell-depleted T cells, or PBMCs.

V shed 2 bases and J 5 bases; nucleotides not matched to a gene: 9. Germline CDR1 is SEHNR and CDR2 is FQNEAQ (reference sequence). This CDR3 comprises 16 residues. Per the authors' pipeline: Reference gene primer amplification yielded estimated nucleated cell counts. Only in-frame clones appear in the TCRdb table, and some are missing; sequencing was by immunoSEQ multiplex PCR. For V, J and clone size, that table is used; D and trimming come from the DNA. The table includes 220,000 or so clones, around 90% detected once. Sample: peripheral blood. This receptor was obtained from a man in his sixties who had recovered from COVID-19. This chain links TRBV7-9 with TRBJ2-3; 8 bases agree with TRBD2. CDR3 bases: TGTGCCAGCAGCTTACGAGCGGGAGCTGTTGGAGATACGCAGTATTTT. Translation gives CASSLRAGAVGDTQYF.